This T cell receptor beta chain was captured by sequencing in a study of T cell changes during pregnancy in multiple sclerosis (dated 2019 in TCRdb). With respect to the entire study: The study looked at changes in the T cell repertoire across pregnancy in women with multiple sclerosis.

The library was built by means of the immunoSEQ multiplex PCR assay. Not all clones reach the TCRdb copy of this immuneACCESS table, which keeps in-frame sequences only. Checked studies attribute under half of the gap to unresolved V genes and leave the rest unexplained. The sample contains about 94,000 clones, around 94% of them found a single time. Clones ranked in the top ten supply 0.7% to 1% of the sample. From its cysteine to its phenylalanine, the CDR3 spans 15 amino acids. Solely the CDR3 DNA is kept, with 45 bases framed from the first base. In the germline V gene, CDR1 corresponds to SGDLS and CDR2 to YYNGEE. The V end gives up 3 bases and the J end 2 bases, leaving 1 base in the junction not matched to a gene. A note on this clone: This receptor's antigen is unknown. No clone much larger than this one lies a single base away; base qualities are absent.

The receptor's source is a female donor with multiple sclerosis, enrolled in a pregnancy study. This chain is built from TRBV9 and TRBJ2-1; TRBD2 aligns with 11 central bases. The sample here was peripheral blood, taken in the third trimester of pregnancy. CDR3 region: CASSATSGTYNEQFF. The base sequence is TGTGCCAGCAGCGCGACTAGCGGGACCTACAATGAGCAGTTCTTC.